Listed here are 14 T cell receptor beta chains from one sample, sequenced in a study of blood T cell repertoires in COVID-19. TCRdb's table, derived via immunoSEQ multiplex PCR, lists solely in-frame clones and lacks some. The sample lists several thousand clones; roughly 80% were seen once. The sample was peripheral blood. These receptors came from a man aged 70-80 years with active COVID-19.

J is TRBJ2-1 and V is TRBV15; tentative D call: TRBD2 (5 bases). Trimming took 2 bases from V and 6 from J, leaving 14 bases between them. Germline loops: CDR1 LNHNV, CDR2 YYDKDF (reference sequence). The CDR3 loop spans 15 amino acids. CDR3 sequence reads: CATSRISGAGNEQFF. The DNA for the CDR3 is TGTGCCACCAGCAGAATAAGCGGTGCTGGCAATGAGCAGTTCTTC.

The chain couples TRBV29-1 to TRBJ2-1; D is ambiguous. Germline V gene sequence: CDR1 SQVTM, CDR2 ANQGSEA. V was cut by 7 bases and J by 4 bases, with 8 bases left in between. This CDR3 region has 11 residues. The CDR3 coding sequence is TGCAGCGGCAGCGCGTACAATGAGCAGTTCTTC. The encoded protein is CSGSAYNEQFF.

The CDR3 region is CASSGRDEQFF. CDR3 sequence (DNA): TGTGCCAGCAGCGGGAGGGATGAGCAGTTCTTC. The rearrangement joins TRBV9 to TRBJ2-1, with a weak D call TRBD2 (6 bases). Germline V lookup: CDR1 SGDLS, CDR2 YYNGEE. The CDR3 is 11 residues long. Trimming removed 3 bases at V and 8 bases at J, with 6 bases between.

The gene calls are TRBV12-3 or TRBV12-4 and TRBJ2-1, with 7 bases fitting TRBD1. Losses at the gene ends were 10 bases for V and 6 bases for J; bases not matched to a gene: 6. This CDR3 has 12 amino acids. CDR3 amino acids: CATLTGRNEQFF. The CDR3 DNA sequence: TGTGCCACCCTGACAGGGCGCAATGAGCAGTTCTTC.

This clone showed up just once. The CDR3 reads CASSQDPRGEQFF. CDR3 DNA: TGCGCCAGCAGCCAAGATCCCCGGGGGGAGCAGTTCTTC. The chain couples TRBV4-1 to TRBJ2-1; tentatively, D is TRBD2 (6 bases). Looked up from germline, CDR1 is MGHRA and CDR2 is YSYEKL. This CDR3 is 13 amino acids long. Trimming pared 0 bases from V and 10 bases from J, leaving 10 bases between.

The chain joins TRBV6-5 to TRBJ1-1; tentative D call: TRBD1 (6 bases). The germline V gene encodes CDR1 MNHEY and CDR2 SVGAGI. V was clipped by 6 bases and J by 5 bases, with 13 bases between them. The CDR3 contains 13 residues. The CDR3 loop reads CASRLNTGTEAFF. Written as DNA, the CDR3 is TGTGCCAGCAGACTCAATACAGGGACTGAAGCTTTCTTT.

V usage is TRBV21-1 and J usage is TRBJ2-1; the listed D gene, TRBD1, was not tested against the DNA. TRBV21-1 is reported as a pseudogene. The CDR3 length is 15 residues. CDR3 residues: CASSKDAGEPVEQFF. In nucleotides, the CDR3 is TGTGCCAGCAGCAAAGATGCAGGGGAACCGGTCGAGCAGTTCTTC.

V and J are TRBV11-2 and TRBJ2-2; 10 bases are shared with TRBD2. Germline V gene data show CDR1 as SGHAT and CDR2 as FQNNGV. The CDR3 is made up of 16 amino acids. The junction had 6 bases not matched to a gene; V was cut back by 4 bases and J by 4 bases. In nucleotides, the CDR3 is TGTGCCAGCAGCTCTCTAGCGGGAGTGGTCACCGGGGAGCTGTTTTTT. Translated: CASSSLAGVVTGELFF.

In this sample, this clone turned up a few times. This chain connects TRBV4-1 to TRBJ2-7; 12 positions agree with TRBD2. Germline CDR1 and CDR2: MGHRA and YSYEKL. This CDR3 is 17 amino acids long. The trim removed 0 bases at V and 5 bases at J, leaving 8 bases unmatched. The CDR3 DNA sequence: TGCGCCAGCAGCCAAGACGGTCTAGCGGGAGGGTTCGACGAGCAGTACTTC. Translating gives CASSQDGLAGGFDEQYF.

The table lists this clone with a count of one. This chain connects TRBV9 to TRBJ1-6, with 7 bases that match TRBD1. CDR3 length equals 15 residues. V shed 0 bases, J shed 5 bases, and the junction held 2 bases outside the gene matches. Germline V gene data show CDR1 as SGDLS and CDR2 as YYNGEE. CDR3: CASSVGQGDNSPLHF. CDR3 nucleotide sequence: TGTGCCAGCAGCGTAGGACAGGGAGATAATTCACCCCTCCACTTT.

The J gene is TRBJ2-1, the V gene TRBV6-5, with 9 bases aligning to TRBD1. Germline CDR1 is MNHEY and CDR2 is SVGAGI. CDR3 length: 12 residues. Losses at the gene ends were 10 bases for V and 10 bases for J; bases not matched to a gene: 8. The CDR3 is CATGTGNGEQFF. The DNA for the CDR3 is TGTGCCACCGGGACAGGGAATGGCGAGCAGTTCTTC.

The CDR3 nucleotides are TGTGCCAGCAGCTCTACGACAGGGGTCGGATTTAGTGAGCAGTTCTTC. Translated: CASSSTTGVGFSEQFF. The rearrangement joins TRBV7-2 to TRBJ2-1; 8 bases line up with TRBD1. CDR3 length: 16 amino acids. Germline V lookup: CDR1 SGHTA, CDR2 FQGNSA. V lost 4 bases, J lost 9 bases, and 14 bases stayed unmatched.

The CDR3, as DNA: TGTGCCAGCAGCCAAATCCCGGGAGTGAGCACAGATACGCAGTATTTT. It translates to CASSQIPGVSTDTQYF. The chain combines TRBV7-2 with TRBJ2-3; maybe TRBD2 (6 bases). CDR3 length equals 16 residues. V was cut by 5 bases and J by 0 bases, with 15 bases left in between. Germline V gene lookup returns CDR1 SGHTA and CDR2 FQGNSA.

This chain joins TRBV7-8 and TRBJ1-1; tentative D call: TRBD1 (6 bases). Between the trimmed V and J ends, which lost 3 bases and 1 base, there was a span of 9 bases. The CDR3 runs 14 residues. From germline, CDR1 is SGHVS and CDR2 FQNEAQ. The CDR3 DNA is TGTGCCAGCAGCTTGGGGGCGGCGAACACTGAAGCTTTCTTT. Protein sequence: CASSLGAANTEAFF.